The clone carrying this T cell receptor (beta chain) appeared a few times. What it binds is not known. There are 13 residues in the CDR3. V lost 6 bases, J lost 1 base, and 5 bases stayed unmatched. In germline, CDR1 is DFQATT, CDR2 SNEGSKA (reference sequence). The data stem from a study of Graves' ophthalmopathy and Graves' hyperthyroidism. Study information: The study drew peripheral blood at initial diagnosis, before any treatment.

As the template, RNA transcripts were used to amplify TCR beta CDR3 regions. An opening RT-PCR round employed HTBI primers and preceded a second-round multiplex PCR. TCRdb passed the multiplex PCR reads through MiXCR, listing each CDR3 protein once. The sample records 350,000 or so distinct CDR3 sequences, roughly a sixth being singletons. Overall study results and limits: Appearing in blood as well were most expanded thyroid clonotypes above 0.001 frequency. A roughly 80% specificity and nearly 90% sensitivity were achieved by a 13-signature model that separated ophthalmopathy from stable hyperthyroidism.

The specimen was peripheral blood. The chain carries TRBV20-1 and TRBJ1-1; 7 bases line up with TRBD1. The source is an adult man with Graves' ophthalmopathy. The CDR3: CSAVQGRNTEAFF. CDR3 coding DNA: TGCAGTGCAGTACAGGGGAGGAACACTGAAGCTTTCTTT.